The 10 T cell receptor beta chains given below trace back to one sample, sequenced in a study of CXCR3-negative and CXCR3-positive naive CD8 T cells. Overall study findings and caveats: Naive cells positive for CXCR3 carried more hydrophobic TRB CDR3s than CXCR3-negative ones.

In preparing the TRB cDNA libraries, 5' RACE with UMI labels was used. TCRdb derives one entry per CDR3 protein from the 5' RACE reads, leaving out DNA. The specimen's table records 60,000 to 65,000 distinct CDR3 sequences. No antigen is known for these receptors. The sequencing input was naive CXCR3+ CD8+ T cells from blood. Documented subset: CD45RO-CCR7+CD27+CD95- naive CD8+ T cells expressing CXCR3 (TNR3+). The origin of the receptors is a human donor in good health. Some clones in this sample may be carry-over from other donors' samples.

The chain recombines TRBV5-1 with TRBJ1-1; TCRdb indicates TRBD1, and absent DNA this call remains unverified. The CDR3 is 13 amino acids. Germline CDR1 and CDR2: SGHRS and YFSETQ. CDR3: CASSLLGGTEAFF.

The chain recombines TRBV11-1 with TRBJ2-7. CDR3 size: 14 residues. CDR1 is SGHAT and CDR2 is FQDESV in the germline V gene (reference sequence). The CDR3 region is CASSSLVDGYEQYF.

The gene calls are TRBV4-3 and TRBJ2-7. Germline values: CDR1 LGHNA, CDR2 YSLEER. The CDR3 extends over 16 amino acids. The CDR3 reads CASSQEYARRSYEQYF.

This sequence joins TRBV20-1 and TRBJ2-7; absent DNA, TCRdb's TRBD2 call cannot be checked. The length of the CDR3 is 15 residues. The germline CDR1 and CDR2 sequences are DFQATT and SNEGSKA (reference sequence). The CDR3 protein is CSARPTSGDSYEQYF.

V gene TRBV29-1 combines with J gene TRBJ1-2; lacking DNA, the TRBD1 call made by TCRdb goes unchecked. The CDR3 runs 13 residues. Germline V CDR1 and CDR2: SQVTM, ANQGSEA. CDR3 in amino acids: CSVVRGEGYGYTF.

The chain recombines TRBV6-4 with TRBJ2-7; the TRBD1 assignment by TCRdb is unverifiable without DNA. Germline values: CDR1 MRHNA, CDR2 SNTAGT. The length of the CDR3 is 15 residues. The CDR3 loop reads CASNVLGTGGCEQYF.

CDR3 residues: CATSTRRPDMYQETQYF. V and J are TRBV15 and TRBJ2-5. Germline V gene sequence: CDR1 LNHNV, CDR2 YYDKDF (reference sequence). The CDR3 has 17 residues.

The V and J genes are TRBV25-1 and TRBJ2-7; TCRdb lists TRBD2, though no DNA is available to test this call. Germline CDR1 and CDR2: MGHDK and SYGVNS. CDR3 length equals 13 residues. CDR3 amino acids: CASSEFEWEGHLF.

This chain joins TRBV2 and TRBJ2-6. The CDR3 has 16 amino acids. Germline CDR1 and CDR2: SNHLY and FYNNEI. The chain's CDR3 is CASSEAWSSGANVLTF. The variable domain in full, completed from reference TRBV2 and TRBJ2-6, reads EPEVTQTPSHQVTQMGQEVILRCVPISNHLYFYWYRQILGQKVEFLVSFYNNEISEKSEIFDDQFSVERPDGSNFTLKIRSTKLEDSAMYFCASSEAWSSGANVLTFGAGSRLTVL.

The chain recombines TRBV29-1 with TRBJ2-7; TCRdb selects TRBD1, and the lack of DNA leaves this call unchecked. CDR3 length: 12 residues. Germline values: CDR1 SQVTM, CDR2 ANQGSEA. The CDR3 is CSAGQGNYEQYF.